One sample yielded the 3 T cell receptor beta chains listed below, sequenced in a study of siplizumab effects on memory and regulatory T cells. Sequencing was performed with immunoSEQ multiplex PCR; in TCRdb, only in-frame clones are kept and a portion is missing. Among 45,000 to 50,000 clones listed, roughly 87% were seen once. Sequencing was performed on naive CD8+ T cells sorted from blood. All receptors derive from a human donor in good health.

The chain carries TRBV19 and TRBJ1-5; D remains ambiguous. The CDR3 length is 16 residues. V shed 1 base and J shed 2 bases, with 12 bases lying between them. Germline assignment: CDR1 LNHDA and CDR2 SQIVND (reference sequence). In DNA, the CDR3 is TGTGCCAGTAGTATAGGCAATACTGGTGGCAATCAGCCCCAGCATTTT. It codes for CASSIGNTGGNQPQHF.

This clone appeared a single time. This chain joins TRBV5-4 and TRBJ2-7, with D unclear. The CDR3 runs 14 residues. Trimming pared 0 bases from V and 7 bases from J, leaving 14 bases between. Germline V gene data show CDR1 as SGHNT and CDR2 as YYREEE (reference sequence). The DNA for the CDR3 is TGTGCCAGCAGCTTGGGATTGACAAGTGGAGAGCAGTACTTC. Its translation is CASSLGLTSGEQYF.

V and J are TRBV5-1 and TRBJ2-1; TRBD2 aligns across 11 bases. The CDR3 is made up of 17 amino acids. CDR1 SGHRS and CDR2 YFSETQ come from the germline V gene. After removal of 4 bases from V and 5 bases from J, the junction contained 11 bases not matched to a gene. CDR3 sequence: CASSIPPGLADNNEQFF. The CDR3, as DNA: TGCGCCAGCAGCATCCCTCCGGGACTAGCGGACAACAATGAGCAGTTCTTC. The whole variable domain, remainder taken from reference TRBV5-1 and TRBJ2-1, is KAGVTQTPRYLIKTRGQQVTLSCSPISGHRSVSWYQQTPGQGLQFLFEYFSETQRNKGNFPGRFSGRQFSNSRSEMNVSTLELGDSALYLCASSIPPGLADNNEQFFGPGTRLTVL.